This entry lists 8 T cell receptor beta chains sequenced from one sample in a study of shared clonotypes between healthy human individuals. Measured with immunoSEQ multiplex PCR; TCRdb has only the in-frame clones, and not every one. The sample shows roughly 300,000 clones, 80% to 90% of them seen only once. The sequenced material came from memory CD8+ T cells sorted from blood. Documented subset: CD45RO+ cells pooled with CCR7-negative TemRA cells. These receptors all come from a man aged 18-30 years in good health.

A remark on this clone: Other nucleotide sequences in the sample specify the same CDR3. This rearrangement joins TRBV4-1 to TRBJ2-3; TRBD2 matches 7 bases. Germline V gives CDR1 MGHRA, CDR2 YSYEKL. This CDR3 has 16 amino acids. After removal of 1 base from V and 2 bases from J, the junction contained 6 bases not matched to a gene. The CDR3 nucleotides read TGCGCCAGCAGCCAAGCGGCCGGGAGGCCCACAGATACGCAGTATTTT. This codes for CASSQAAGRPTDTQYF.

The rearrangement uses TRBV6-6 and TRBJ1-1; D not certain. V lost 6 bases, J lost 2 bases, and 7 bases lay in between. The CDR3 has 12 amino acids. Looked up from germline, CDR1 is MNHNY and CDR2 is SVGAGI (reference sequence). The CDR3 DNA follows: TGTGCCAGCAGCCACCAAAACACTGAAGCTTTCTTT. Translating it yields CASSHQNTEAFF.

J is TRBJ2-1 and V is TRBV30; the match to TRBD1 covers 10 bases. Losses at the gene ends were 3 bases for V and 7 bases for J; bases not matched to a gene: 12. Germline values: CDR1 GTSNPN, CDR2 SVGIG (reference sequence). The CDR3 is 16 amino acids. Here the CDR3 reads CAWRSRDRGLKNEQFF. CDR3 in DNA: TGTGCCTGGAGGTCCCGGGACAGGGGATTGAAGAATGAGCAGTTCTTC.

The chain recombines TRBV28 with TRBJ2-7; TRBD1 matches at 8 bases. The ends lost 6 bases at V and 5 bases at J; junction bases unmatched: 6. The germline CDR1 and CDR2 sequences are MDHEN and SYDVKM. This CDR3 has 13 amino acids. The CDR3 bases are TGTGCCAGCAGCCCGACAGGGGAGGACGAGCAGTACTTC. Protein: CASSPTGEDEQYF.

This clone was counted only a few times. This chain connects TRBV6-5 to TRBJ1-2, with TRBD1 as a possible D gene (5 bases). Germline V gene lookup returns CDR1 MNHEY and CDR2 SVGAGI. With 4 bases removed from V and 7 bases from J, the gap between germline ends came to 19 bases. This CDR3 contains 15 residues. The CDR3 DNA reads as TGTGCCAGCAGTTCGCAAGGAGGCGGGGCGGGTGGCTACACCTTC. Translated: CASSSQGGGAGGYTF.

This clone was seen more than once but under ten times. The sample has other DNA sequences that encode this CDR3 too. Here the CDR3 reads CASSQQGADQPQHF. The CDR3 region has the DNA TGTGCCAGCAGCCAACAGGGGGCTGATCAGCCCCAGCATTTT. This chain links TRBV27 with TRBJ1-5, with TRBD1 matching 9 bases. The CDR3 length is 14 residues. Germline assignment: CDR1 MNHEY and CDR2 SMNVEV (reference sequence). J was trimmed by 5 bases and V by 6 bases; bases with no gene match: 5.

The count of this clone is one. The rearrangement joins TRBV9 to TRBJ2-2, with a weak D call TRBD2 (5 bases). The CDR3 runs 16 residues. Germline CDR1 reads SGDLS; CDR2 reads YYNGEE. Trimming cost V 3 bases and J 0 bases, with 12 bases left between them. For the CDR3, the DNA is TGTGCCAGCAGCGAGCGATCTAGCACGAACACCGGGGAGCTGTTTTTT. Protein product: CASSERSSTNTGELFF.

This clone was seen a few times. This sequence joins TRBV6-6 and TRBJ2-3; 10 bases line up with TRBD2. The length of the CDR3 is 15 residues. J was trimmed by 5 bases and V by 5 bases; bases with no gene match: 7. Germline V gives CDR1 MNHNY, CDR2 SVGAGI (reference sequence). The CDR3 DNA reads as TGTGCCAGCAGTCCCAGCGGGAGGGTGTTAGATACGCAGTATTTT. It is translated as CASSPSGRVLDTQYF.